Following are 5 T cell receptor beta chains from one sample sequenced in a study of T cells of healthy individuals. In TCRdb, the 5' RACE reads were re-called with MiXCR into one record per CDR3 protein. The sample shows 95,000 to 100,000 distinct CDR3 sequences, roughly a sixth of them seen only once. Receptors were obtained from a human donor in good health.

This clonotype was picked up many times. The V call is TRBV28, the J call TRBJ1-2; D remains unclear. This CDR3 is built from 14 residues. Germline lookup yields CDR1 MDHEN and CDR2 SYDVKM. V lost 3 bases to trimming and J lost 4 bases, with 12 bases between them. In nucleotides, the CDR3 is TGTGCCAGCAGTTTTAGGGTAACGGGCTATGGCTACACCTTC. It specifies CASSFRVTGYGYTF.

V is TRBV20-1 and J is TRBJ1-5; TRBD1 might be the D (5 bases). The CDR3 loop spans 13 amino acids. Trimming pared 3 bases from V and 4 bases from J, leaving 10 bases between. The germline V gene has CDR1 DFQATT and CDR2 SNEGSKA (reference sequence). As DNA, the CDR3 is TGCAGTGCTAGGTCGGCAGGGAATCAGCCCCAGCATTTT. It yields the protein CSARSAGNQPQHF.

The rearrangement uses TRBV28 and TRBJ2-5, with TRBD1 matching 8 bases. The CDR3 spans 13 residues. The V segment lost 6 bases and the J segment 7 bases; nucleotides outside the gene matches: 7. CDR1 MDHEN and CDR2 SYDVKM come from the germline V gene. The CDR3 here is CASRSGQGGTQYF. CDR3 coding DNA: TGTGCCAGCAGAAGCGGACAGGGAGGGACCCAGTACTTC.

The genes are TRBV20-1 and TRBJ1-5; the match to TRBD1 covers 7 bases. Per germline, CDR1 DFQATT and CDR2 SNEGSKA (reference sequence). There are 15 residues in the CDR3. V lost 1 base and J lost 0; bases outside the gene matches: 3. The CDR3 here is CSARVTGYSNQPQHF. The CDR3 bases are TGCAGTGCTAGAGTGACAGGGTATAGCAATCAGCCCCAGCATTTT.

This clonotype has ten or more counts. This chain connects TRBV30 to TRBJ1-3, with D tentatively TRBD1 (6 bases). The CDR3 has 15 amino acids. The germline V and J ends were trimmed by 1 base and 0 bases, with 10 bases remaining between them. Germline V lookup: CDR1 GTSNPN, CDR2 SVGIG (reference sequence). The CDR3 reads CAWSEGGDSGNTIYF. The CDR3, as DNA: TGTGCCTGGAGTGAGGGGGGTGACTCTGGAAACACCATATATTTT.